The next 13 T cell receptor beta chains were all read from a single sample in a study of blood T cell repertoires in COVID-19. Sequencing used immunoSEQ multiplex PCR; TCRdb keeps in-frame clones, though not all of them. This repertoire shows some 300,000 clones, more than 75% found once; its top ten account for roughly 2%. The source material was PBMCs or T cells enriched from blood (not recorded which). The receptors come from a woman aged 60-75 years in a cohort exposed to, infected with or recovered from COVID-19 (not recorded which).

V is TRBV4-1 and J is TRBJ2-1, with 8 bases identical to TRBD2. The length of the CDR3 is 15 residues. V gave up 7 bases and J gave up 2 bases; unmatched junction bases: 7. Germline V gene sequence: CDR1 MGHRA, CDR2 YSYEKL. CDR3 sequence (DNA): TGCGCCAGCACCCTGACTAGCGAGGCCTACAATGAGCAGTTCTTC. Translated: CASTLTSEAYNEQFF.

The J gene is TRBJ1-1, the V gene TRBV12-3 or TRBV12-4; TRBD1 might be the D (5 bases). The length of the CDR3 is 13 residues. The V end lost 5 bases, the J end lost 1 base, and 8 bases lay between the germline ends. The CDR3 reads CASSTTGNTEAFF. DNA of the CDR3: TGTGCCAGCAGTACTACAGGGAACACTGAAGCTTTCTTT.

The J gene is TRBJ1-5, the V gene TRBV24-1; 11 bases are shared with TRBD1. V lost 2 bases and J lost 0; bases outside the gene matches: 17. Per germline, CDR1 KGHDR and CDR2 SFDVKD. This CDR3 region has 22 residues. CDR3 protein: CATSDSSFAGTGGDPSNQPQHF. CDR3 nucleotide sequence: TGTGCCACCAGTGATTCATCCTTCGCCGGGACAGGGGGGGATCCTAGCAATCAGCCCCAGCATTTT.

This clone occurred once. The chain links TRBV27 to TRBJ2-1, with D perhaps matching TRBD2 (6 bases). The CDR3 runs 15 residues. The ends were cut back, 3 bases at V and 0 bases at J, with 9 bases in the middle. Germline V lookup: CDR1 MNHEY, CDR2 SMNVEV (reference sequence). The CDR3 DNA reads TGTGCCAGCAGTTTCGACGGGAGCTCCTACAATGAGCAGTTCTTC. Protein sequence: CASSFDGSSYNEQFF.

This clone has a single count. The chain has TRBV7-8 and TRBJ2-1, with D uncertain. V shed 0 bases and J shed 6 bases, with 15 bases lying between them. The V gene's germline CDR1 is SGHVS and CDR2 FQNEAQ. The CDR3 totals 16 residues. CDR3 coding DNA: TGTGCCAGCAGCTTAGCGCTAAGCGTTCCCTTCAATGAGCAGTTCTTC. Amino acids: CASSLALSVPFNEQFF.

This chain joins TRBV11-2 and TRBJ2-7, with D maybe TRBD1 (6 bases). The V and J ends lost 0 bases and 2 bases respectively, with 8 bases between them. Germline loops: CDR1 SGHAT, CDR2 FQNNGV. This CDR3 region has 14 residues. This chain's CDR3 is CASSLDGTTYEQYF. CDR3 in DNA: TGTGCCAGCAGCTTAGACGGGACAACCTACGAGCAGTACTTC.

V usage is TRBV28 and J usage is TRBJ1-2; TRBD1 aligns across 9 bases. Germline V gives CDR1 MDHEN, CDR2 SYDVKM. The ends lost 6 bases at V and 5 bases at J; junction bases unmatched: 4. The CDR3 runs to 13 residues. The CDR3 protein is CASRSGTGYGYTF. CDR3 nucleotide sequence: TGTGCCAGCAGATCCGGGACAGGGTATGGCTACACCTTC.

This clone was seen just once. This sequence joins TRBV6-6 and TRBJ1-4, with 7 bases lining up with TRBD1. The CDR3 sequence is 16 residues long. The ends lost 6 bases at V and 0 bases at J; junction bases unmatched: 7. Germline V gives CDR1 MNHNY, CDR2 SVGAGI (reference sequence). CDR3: CASRTGTVATNEKLFF. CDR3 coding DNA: TGTGCCAGCAGGACGGGGACAGTTGCAACTAATGAAAAACTGTTTTTT.

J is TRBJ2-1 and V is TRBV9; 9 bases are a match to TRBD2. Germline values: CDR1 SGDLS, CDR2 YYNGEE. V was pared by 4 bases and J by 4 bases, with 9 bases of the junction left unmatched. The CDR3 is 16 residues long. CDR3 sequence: CASSPTLAGPYNEQFF. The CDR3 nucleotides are TGTGCCAGCAGCCCAACCCTAGCGGGGCCATACAATGAGCAGTTCTTC. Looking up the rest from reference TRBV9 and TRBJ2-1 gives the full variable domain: DSGVTQTPKHLITATGQRVTLRCSPRSGDLSVYWYQQSLDQGLQFLIQYYNGEERAKGNILERFSAQQFPDLHSELNLSSLELGDSALYFCASSPTLAGPYNEQFFGPGTRLTVL.

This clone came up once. CDR3: CASSHLDRNYNEQFF. The DNA of the CDR3 is TGTGCCAGTAGTCATCTGGACAGAAACTACAATGAGCAGTTCTTC. The J gene is TRBJ2-1, the V gene TRBV19, with a tentative D call TRBD1 (6 bases). CDR1 is LNHDA, CDR2 SQIVND, per germline (reference sequence). Trimming cost V 5 bases and J 3 bases, with 14 bases left between them. This CDR3 region has 15 residues.

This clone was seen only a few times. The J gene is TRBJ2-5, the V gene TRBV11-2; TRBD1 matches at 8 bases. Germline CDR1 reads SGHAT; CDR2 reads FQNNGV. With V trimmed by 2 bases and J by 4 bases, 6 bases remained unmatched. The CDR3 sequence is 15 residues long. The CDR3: CASSLNQGAGETQYF. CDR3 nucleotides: TGTGCCAGCAGCTTAAACCAGGGGGCGGGAGAGACCCAGTACTTC.

Written as DNA, the CDR3 is TGTGCCAGCAGTTTATGGGTGGCTAGCGGGAGTACCCACGAGCAGTACTTC. Protein sequence: CASSLWVASGSTHEQYF. This sequence joins TRBV28 and TRBJ2-7; 10 bases line up with TRBD2. CDR3 length equals 17 residues. CDR1 is MDHEN, CDR2 SYDVKM, per germline. Germline trimming cut 0 bases from V and 5 bases from J; bases unmatched to any gene: 10.

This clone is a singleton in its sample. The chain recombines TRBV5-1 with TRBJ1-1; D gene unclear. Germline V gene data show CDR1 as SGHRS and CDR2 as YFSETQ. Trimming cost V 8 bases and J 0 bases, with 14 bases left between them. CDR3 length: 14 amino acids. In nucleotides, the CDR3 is TGCGCCAGAACTCAATCGCTCATGAACACTGAAGCTTTCTTT. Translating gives CARTQSLMNTEAFF.